The rows below give T cell receptor beta chains drawn from one sample of a study of T cell repertoires in cytomegalovirus infection. One entry per CDR3 protein results from TCRdb running MiXCR on the reads. The table includes about 770,000 distinct CDR3 sequences, roughly 28% detected once. These receptors lack a known antigen. Here the sequenced sample was cultured CD8+ T cells from PBMCs, taken from culture after CMV antigen stimulation. These receptors came from a human donor in good health (CMV status not recorded). Some clones in this sample may be carry-over from other donors' samples. CDR3s include the opening cysteine and the closing phenylalanine or tryptophan. D genes are given only for firm matches. Not every row has a clone size; where given, it reads once, few, many or a size class.

CDR3: CASSLVLDNEKLFF
DNA: TGTGCCAGCAGTTTAGTTTTGGACAACGAAAAACTGTTTTTT
D: -
J: TRBJ1-4
V: TRBV12-3/TRBV12-4
size: -

CDR3: CASSLIQVEAFF
DNA: TGTGCCAGCAGCTTGATCCAGGTCGAAGCTTTCTTT
D: -
J: TRBJ1-1
V: TRBV5-6
size: -

CDR3: CASRNLDRGPLDTQYF
DNA: TGTGCCAGCAGGAACCTCGACAGGGGGCCTCTAGATACGCAGTATTTT
D: TRBD1
J: TRBJ2-3
V: TRBV12-3/TRBV12-4
size: -

CDR3: CASRRVDGNTGELFF
DNA: TGTGCCAGCAGGCGGGTGGACGGGAACACCGGGGAGCTGTTTTTT
D: -
J: TRBJ2-2
V: TRBV12-3/TRBV12-4
size: -

CDR3: CASSFSSQGKGDTQYF
DNA: TGTGCCAGCAGTTTCTCTAGTCAGGGGAAAGGAGATACGCAGTATTTT
D: -
J: TRBJ2-3
V: TRBV27
size: many

CDR3: CASTEGNQPQHF
DNA: TGTGCCAGCACGGAAGGCAATCAGCCCCAGCATTTT
D: -
J: TRBJ1-5
V: TRBV6-2/TRBV6-3
size: -

CDR3: CASSFPRTSGEETQYF
DNA: TGTGCCAGCAGCTTTCCTCGGACTAGCGGGGAGGAGACCCAGTACTTC
D: TRBD2
J: TRBJ2-5
V: TRBV7-2
size: -

CDR3: CASSYSAGRGEQFF
DNA: TGTGCCAGCAGTTACTCGGCAGGGAGGGGTGAGCAGTTCTTC
D: TRBD2
J: TRBJ2-1
V: TRBV6-2/TRBV6-3
size: few

CDR3: CASSLFLGGSTDTQYF
DNA: TGTGCCAGCAGTTTATTTTTAGGTGGGAGCACAGATACGCAGTATTTT
D: -
J: TRBJ2-3
V: TRBV27
size: many

CDR3: CAISESRVNTEAFF
DNA: TGTGCCATCAGTGAGTCGAGGGTGAACACTGAAGCTTTCTTT
D: -
J: TRBJ1-1
V: TRBV10-3
size: few

CDR3: CASSLAGSFYSGNTIYF
DNA: TGTGCCAGCAGCTTAGCGGGTTCGTTTTACTCTGGAAACACCATATATTTT
D: -
J: TRBJ1-3
V: TRBV7-6
size: many

CDR3: CASSSGTGGHYGYTF
DNA: TGTGCCAGCAGTTCAGGGACAGGGGGCCACTATGGCTACACCTTC
D: TRBD1
J: TRBJ1-2
V: TRBV27
size: -

CDR3: CASRGIVGYTF
DNA: TGTGCCAGCAGGGGAATCGTCGGCTACACCTTC
D: -
J: TRBJ1-2
V: TRBV7-9
size: -

CDR3: CASSPVGGHAEAFF
DNA: TGTGCCAGCAGCCCCGTCGGGGGACACGCTGAAGCTTTCTTT
D: -
J: TRBJ1-1
V: TRBV12-3/TRBV12-4
size: few

CDR3: CASSLSEEGGPPYEQYF
DNA: TGTGCCAGCAGCTTAAGTGAGGAGGGGGGGCCGCCCTACGAGCAGTACTTC
D: -
J: TRBJ2-7
V: TRBV7-8
size: many

CDR3: CASSYSMNEQFF
DNA: TGTGCCAGCAGTTACTCGATGAATGAGCAGTTCTTC
D: -
J: TRBJ2-1
V: TRBV6-5
size: few

CDR3: CASTLFTGVSQPQHF
DNA: TGTGCCAGTACCTTATTCACAGGGGTGAGTCAGCCCCAGCATTTT
D: TRBD1
J: TRBJ1-5
V: TRBV19
size: -

CDR3: CASSYSLAAMKETQYF
DNA: TGTGCCAGCAGTTACTCCCTAGCGGCGATGAAAGAGACCCAGTACTTC
D: TRBD2
J: TRBJ2-5
V: TRBV6-5
size: -

CDR3: CASSLVVRGRTDTQYF
DNA: TGTGCCAGCAGCTTAGTTGTCAGGGGGCGCACGGATACGCAGTATTTT
D: TRBD1
J: TRBJ2-3
V: TRBV7-2
size: few

CDR3: CASSYSGTGTTEAFF
DNA: TGTGCCAGCAGTTACTCTGGGACAGGGACGACTGAAGCTTTCTTT
D: TRBD1
J: TRBJ1-1
V: TRBV6-2/TRBV6-3
size: -

CDR3: CASSFLAGGADEQYF
DNA: TGTGCCAGCAGCTTCTTAGCGGGGGGAGCGGACGAGCAGTACTTC
D: TRBD2
J: TRBJ2-7
V: TRBV5-4
size: -

CDR3: CASSSYRDRDNTIYF
DNA: TGTGCCAGCAGCTCATACCGGGACAGGGATAACACCATATATTTT
D: TRBD1
J: TRBJ1-3
V: TRBV7-8
size: -

CDR3: CASSLSLKTDTQYF
DNA: TGTGCCAGCAGTTTATCCCTAAAGACAGATACGCAGTATTTT
D: -
J: TRBJ2-3
V: TRBV28
size: -

CDR3: CASSLSSRTDTQYF
DNA: TGTGCCAGCAGCTTAAGTTCCCGCACAGATACGCAGTATTTT
D: -
J: TRBJ2-3
V: TRBV7-9
size: few

CDR3: CASIDNTDSGNTIYF
DNA: TGTGCCAGCATTGATAACACCGACTCTGGAAACACCATATATTTT
D: -
J: TRBJ1-3
V: TRBV12-3/TRBV12-4
size: -

CDR3: CASSGTQGTGLETQYF
DNA: TGTGCCAGCAGCGGAACACAGGGTACGGGTCTGGAGACCCAGTACTTC
D: -
J: TRBJ2-5
V: TRBV7-9
size: many

CDR3: CASSSPRLASHEQYF
DNA: TGTGCCAGCAGTTCGCCCCGACTAGCGTCGCACGAGCAGTACTTC
D: TRBD2
J: TRBJ2-7
V: TRBV6-6
size: few

CDR3: CASSLRDRNTGELFF
DNA: TGCGCCAGCAGCTTGCGGGACAGAAACACCGGGGAGCTGTTTTTT
D: TRBD1
J: TRBJ2-2
V: TRBV5-1
size: many

CDR3: CASSGGGSYGYTF
DNA: TGTGCCAGCAGCGGGGGCGGGAGTTATGGCTACACCTTC
D: -
J: TRBJ1-2
V: TRBV9
size: many

CDR3: CATSLGVNEQFF
DNA: TGTGCCACCTCCTTGGGGGTCAATGAGCAGTTCTTC
D: -
J: TRBJ2-1
V: TRBV15
size: -

CDR3: CASSQIFYSGLNTEAFF
DNA: TGTGCCAGCAGTCAAATCTTTTATTCTGGGTTGAACACTGAAGCTTTCTTT
D: -
J: TRBJ1-1
V: TRBV28
size: many

CDR3: CASSLVGSRTNEQFF
DNA: TGTGCCAGCAGCTTAGTAGGATCCCGAACCAATGAGCAGTTCTTC
D: -
J: TRBJ2-1
V: TRBV7-2
size: many

CDR3: CSVEGSTGRDTGELFF
DNA: TGCAGCGTTGAGGGGTCGACAGGGCGGGACACCGGGGAGCTGTTTTTT
D: TRBD1
J: TRBJ2-2
V: TRBV29-1
size: few

CDR3: CASSPFKLHEQFF
DNA: TGTGCCAGCAGCCCCTTCAAGCTCCATGAGCAGTTCTTC
D: -
J: TRBJ2-1
V: TRBV6-2/TRBV6-3
size: -

CDR3: CASGPSGTPYNSPLHF
DNA: TGTGCCAGCGGCCCGAGCGGGACACCTTATAATTCACCCCTCCACTTT
D: -
J: TRBJ1-6
V: TRBV6-2/TRBV6-3
size: -

CDR3: CASRGTNHNEQFF
DNA: TGTGCCAGCAGGGGAACAAACCACAATGAGCAGTTCTTC
D: -
J: TRBJ2-1
V: TRBV2
size: few

CDR3: CASAGWDTEAFF
DNA: TGTGCCAGCGCAGGGTGGGACACTGAAGCTTTCTTT
D: -
J: TRBJ1-1
V: TRBV7-2
size: many

CDR3: CASSFCYTF
DNA: TGTGCCAGCAGTTTCTGCTACACCTTC
D: -
J: TRBJ1-2
V: TRBV28
size: few

CDR3: CASSSSEQFF
DNA: TGTGCCAGCAGCTCCTCTGAGCAGTTCTTC
D: -
J: TRBJ2-1
V: TRBV11-2
size: few

CDR3: CASSQIWGGNIQYF
DNA: TGCGCCAGCAGTCAGATCTGGGGGGGGAACATTCAGTACTTC
D: TRBD2
J: TRBJ2-4
V: TRBV23-1
size: -

CDR3: CASSVDRGASSPLHF
DNA: TGTGCCAGCAGTGTGGACAGGGGAGCGAGTTCACCCCTCCACTTT
D: TRBD1
J: TRBJ1-6
V: TRBV27
size: -

CDR3: CALRGPPNYGYTF
DNA: TGTGCCCTGAGGGGGCCGCCTAACTATGGCTACACCTTC
D: TRBD1
J: TRBJ1-2
V: TRBV19
size: few

CDR3: CASSFYYPIRDEGYTF
DNA: TGTGCCAGCAGCTTTTATTATCCCATCCGGGACGAGGGCTACACCTTC
D: -
J: TRBJ1-2
V: TRBV5-4
size: -

CDR3: CASSPRDTGTEAFF
DNA: TGTGCCAGCTCCCCCCGGGACACGGGGACTGAAGCTTTCTTT
D: -
J: TRBJ1-1
V: TRBV6-5
size: -

CDR3: CASSQGGRGHNF
DNA: TGTGCCAGCAGCCAAGGAGGTCGGGGCCATAATTTT
D: -
J: TRBJ1-3
V: TRBV4-2
size: -

CDR3: CASSTTSGGALSNEQFF
DNA: TGCGCCAGCAGCACAACTAGCGGGGGGGCCTTATCCAATGAGCAGTTCTTC
D: TRBD2
J: TRBJ2-1
V: TRBV5-1
size: -

CDR3: CASSPRGEELFF
DNA: TGTGCCAGCAGCCCGCGGGGGGAGGAACTGTTTTTT
D: -
J: TRBJ1-4
V: TRBV5-5
size: few

CDR3: CASSQVPGGNQPQHF
DNA: TGTGCCAGCAGCCAAGTTCCCGGCGGCAATCAGCCCCAGCATTTT
D: -
J: TRBJ1-5
V: TRBV3-1
size: many

CDR3: CASSDTGFGKEAYGYTF
DNA: TGTGCCAGCAGTGACACCGGTTTCGGAAAAGAGGCCTATGGCTACACCTTC
D: -
J: TRBJ1-2
V: TRBV6-5
size: -

CDR3: CASSQGARGSQETQYF
DNA: TGTGCCAGCAGCCAGGGAGCGCGGGGGTCACAAGAGACCCAGTACTTC
D: TRBD2
J: TRBJ2-5
V: TRBV7-3
size: many

CDR3: CASSHPTNEKLFF
DNA: TGTGCCAGCAGCCACCCAACTAATGAAAAACTGTTTTTT
D: -
J: TRBJ1-4
V: TRBV7-9
size: -

CDR3: CASSPPDRAHYEQYF
DNA: TGTGCCAGTAGTCCCCCCGACAGGGCCCACTACGAGCAGTACTTC
D: TRBD1
J: TRBJ2-7
V: TRBV19
size: -

CDR3: CASTHIGGGGLINEQFF
DNA: TGTGCCAGCACCCACATTGGGGGGGGGGGCCTTATCAATGAGCAGTTCTTC
D: -
J: TRBJ2-1
V: TRBV7-9
size: -

CDR3: CASTRQGRGHEQFF
DNA: TGTGCCAGCACTCGACAGGGACGAGGACATGAGCAGTTCTTC
D: TRBD1
J: TRBJ2-1
V: TRBV7-3
size: -

CDR3: CASSFGTSDTGELFF
DNA: TGTGCCAGCAGCTTTGGGACTAGCGACACCGGGGAGCTGTTTTTT
D: TRBD2
J: TRBJ2-2
V: TRBV7-9
size: -

CDR3: CASSSRDGNTGELFF
DNA: TGTGCTAGCAGCTCCCGGGACGGGAACACCGGGGAGCTGTTTTTT
D: -
J: TRBJ2-2
V: TRBV7-6
size: -

CDR3: CASSYTDGTDGYTF
DNA: TGTGCCAGCAGTTACACGGACGGAACCGATGGCTACACCTTC
D: -
J: TRBJ1-2
V: TRBV6-5
size: once

CDR3: CASSVTRGDEQFF
DNA: TGTGCCAGCAGCGTAACTAGGGGCGATGAGCAGTTCTTC
D: -
J: TRBJ2-1
V: TRBV9
size: -

CDR3: CASSFGGAFF
DNA: TGTGCCAGCAGCTTTGGCGGGGCTTTCTTT
D: -
J: TRBJ1-1
V: TRBV7-9
size: -